Shown below are 12 T cell receptor beta chains from a single sample sequenced in a study of blood T cell repertoires in COVID-19. Profiled with immunoSEQ multiplex PCR; TCRdb holds only in-frame clones, not every one. This table holds around 100,000 clones, 84% found once. Sequenced material: peripheral blood. The receptor set was obtained from a man aged 35 to 55 with active or convalescent COVID-19.

CDR3 nucleotide sequence: TGTGCCAGCAGACCACTCTCAGAGGAAAACACCATATATTTT. Protein sequence: CASRPLSEENTIYF. The chain is built from TRBV27 and TRBJ1-3, with D hard to call. In germline, CDR1 is MNHEY, CDR2 SMNVEV (reference sequence). Deletions cut 6 bases from V and 6 bases from J, with 15 bases between. There are 14 residues in the CDR3.

This chain uses TRBV7-2 with TRBJ2-7; no clear D. Trimming took 2 bases from V and 6 from J, leaving 5 bases between them. The CDR3 extends over 11 amino acids. In germline, CDR1 is SGHTA, CDR2 FQGNSA. The CDR3 reads CASSLYIEQYF. DNA for the CDR3: TGTGCCAGCAGCTTATACATCGAGCAGTACTTC.

About this clone: In the same sample, other DNA sequences code for this CDR3. This chain connects TRBV3-1 (or the pseudogene TRBV3-2) to TRBJ1-5; no firm D call. V dropped 1 base and J dropped 3 bases, with 4 bases sitting between them. The CDR3 is made up of 13 amino acids. CDR1 LGHDT and CDR2 YNNKEL come from the germline V gene (reference sequence). CDR3 in amino acids: CASSQGANQPQHF. The CDR3 bases are TGTGCCAGCAGCCAAGGGGCCAATCAGCCCCAGCATTTT.

This clone was counted a few times. This rearrangement joins TRBV4-3 to TRBJ2-2, with D possibly TRBD2 on 5 matching bases. Trimming left V 0 bases short and J 6 bases short, with 8 bases between. Per germline, CDR1 LGHNA and CDR2 YSLEER. The CDR3 is made up of 14 amino acids. The CDR3 protein is CASSQDHGAGELFF. The CDR3 DNA sequence: TGCGCCAGCAGCCAAGATCACGGGGCCGGGGAGCTGTTTTTT.

The gene calls are TRBV7-3 and TRBJ1-1, with D hard to call. The CDR3 length is 13 residues. CDR1 and CDR2 from the germline V gene are SGHTA and FQGTGA. The V end was cut by 2 bases, the J end by 7 bases, with 11 bases between. The CDR3 protein is CASSLESNFEAFF. CDR3 DNA sequence: TGTGCCAGCAGCTTAGAGTCAAACTTTGAAGCTTTCTTT.

The V gene is TRBV20-1, the J gene TRBJ1-6, with no clear D. V gave up 3 bases and J gave up 10 bases, with 7 bases separating them. There are 11 residues in the CDR3. Germline loops: CDR1 DFQATT, CDR2 SNEGSKA (reference sequence). CDR3 coding DNA: TGCAGTGCTAGTAGGGAGTCACCCCTCCACTTT. Amino acids: CSASRESPLHF.

The genes are TRBV3-1 (or the pseudogene TRBV3-2) and TRBJ2-3; possibly TRBD2 for D (6 bases). The V end was cut by 0 bases, the J end by 8 bases, with 12 bases between. Per the germline V gene, CDR1 is LGHDT and CDR2 is YNNKEL (reference sequence). The CDR3 covers 14 residues. This chain's CDR3 is CASSQDTSTPTQYF. The CDR3 DNA reads TGTGCCAGCAGCCAAGATACTAGCACCCCTACGCAGTATTTT.

The sample holds one count of this clone. The chain joins TRBV20-1 to TRBJ2-7; D is undetermined. This CDR3 contains 11 residues. CDR1 and CDR2 from the germline V gene are DFQATT and SNEGSKA (reference sequence). V was pared by 5 bases and J by 6 bases, with 11 bases between. The DNA of the CDR3 is TGCAGTGCTTCTTCCGGGTTCGAGCAGTACTTC. Protein product: CSASSGFEQYF.

The chain combines TRBV13 with TRBJ2-1; 8 nucleotides line up with TRBD2. V trimming: 0 bases; J trimming: 5 bases; junction bases outside the gene matches: 9. CDR1 PRHDT and CDR2 FYEKMQ come from the germline V gene (reference sequence). The CDR3 covers 17 residues. CDR3 in DNA: TGTGCCAGCAGCTTAGGCGGGGCGGGGGGCCCCCACAATGAGCAGTTCTTC. It specifies CASSLGGAGGPHNEQFF.

The rearrangement links TRBV5-4 to TRBJ2-7, with 7 bases fitting TRBD2. V was pared by 5 bases and J by 0 bases, with 8 bases of the junction left unmatched. The CDR3 has 15 amino acids. The germline V gene encodes CDR1 SGHNT and CDR2 YYREEE (reference sequence). The CDR3 region is CASSGPGGSSYEQYF. CDR3 sequence (DNA): TGTGCCAGCAGTGGGCCCGGGGGGAGCTCCTACGAGCAGTACTTC.

This chain links TRBV4-2 with TRBJ1-1, with 9 bases lining up with TRBD1. V gave up 3 bases and J gave up 4 bases; unmatched junction bases: 3. The germline CDR1 and CDR2 sequences are LGHNA and YNFKEQ. The CDR3 consists of 14 residues. The CDR3 is CASSQDRGFTEAFF. The CDR3, as DNA: TGTGCCAGCAGCCAGGACAGGGGCTTCACTGAAGCTTTCTTT.

The chain combines TRBV5-4 with TRBJ2-5; 11 bases are shared with TRBD2. Per the germline V gene, CDR1 is SGHNT and CDR2 is YYREEE (reference sequence). CDR3 length: 18 residues. V lost 3 bases to trimming and J lost 6 bases; unmatched junction nucleotides: 16. The CDR3 loop is CASSSEPVLAGGAKTQYF. As DNA, the CDR3 is TGTGCCAGCAGCTCTGAACCAGTGCTAGCGGGGGGCGCAAAGACCCAGTACTTC. Filled out from reference TRBV5-4 and TRBJ2-5, the complete variable domain reads ETGVTQSPTHLIKTRGQQVTLRCSSQSGHNTVSWYQQALGQGPQFIFQYYREEENGRGNFPPRFSGLQFPNYSSELNVNALELDDSALYLCASSSEPVLAGGAKTQYFGPGTRLLVL.